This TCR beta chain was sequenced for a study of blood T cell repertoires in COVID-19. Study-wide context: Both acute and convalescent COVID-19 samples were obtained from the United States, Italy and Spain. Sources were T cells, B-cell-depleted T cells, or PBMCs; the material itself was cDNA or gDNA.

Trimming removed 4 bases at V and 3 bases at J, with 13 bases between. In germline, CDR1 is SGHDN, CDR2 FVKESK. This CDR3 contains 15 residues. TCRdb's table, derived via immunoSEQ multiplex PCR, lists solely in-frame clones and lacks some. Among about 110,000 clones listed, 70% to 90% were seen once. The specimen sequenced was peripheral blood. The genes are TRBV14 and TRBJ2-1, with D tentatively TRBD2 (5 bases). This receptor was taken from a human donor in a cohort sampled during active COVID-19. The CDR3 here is CASSLQRMFYNEQFF. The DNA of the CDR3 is TGTGCCAGCAGCCTCCAGCGGATGTTCTACAATGAGCAGTTCTTC.